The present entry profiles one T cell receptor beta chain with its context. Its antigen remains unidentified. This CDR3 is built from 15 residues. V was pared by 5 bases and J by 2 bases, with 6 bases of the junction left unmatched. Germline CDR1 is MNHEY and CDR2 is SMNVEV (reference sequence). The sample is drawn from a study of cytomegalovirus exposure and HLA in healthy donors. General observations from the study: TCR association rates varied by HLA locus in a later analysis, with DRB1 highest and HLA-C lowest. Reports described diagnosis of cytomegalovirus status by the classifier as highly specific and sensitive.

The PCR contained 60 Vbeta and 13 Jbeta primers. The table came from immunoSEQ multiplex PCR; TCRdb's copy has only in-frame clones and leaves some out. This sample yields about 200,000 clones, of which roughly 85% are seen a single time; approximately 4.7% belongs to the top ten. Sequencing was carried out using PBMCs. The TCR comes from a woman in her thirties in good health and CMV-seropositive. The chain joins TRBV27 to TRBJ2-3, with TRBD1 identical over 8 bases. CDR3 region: CASSPRQGLTDTQYF. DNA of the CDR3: TGTGCCAGCAGTCCACGACAGGGGCTCACAGATACGCAGTATTTT.